A selection of T cell receptor beta chains follows, all from one sample in a study of blood T cell repertoires in COVID-19. This table comes from immunoSEQ multiplex PCR, and its TCRdb copy is limited to in-frame clones, with some not included. This repertoire shows tens of thousands of clones, approximately 90% found once; its top ten account for about 16%. The sample was peripheral blood. The receptors were sampled from a male donor with acute or convalescent COVID-19. Both conserved end residues are part of each CDR3. D genes are given only for firm matches. A clone size is listed for some rows: how often the clone was seen (once, few, many), or a class if it is expanded.

clone_size: -; v_call: TRBV2; j_call: TRBJ1-5; d_call: -; cdr3_nt: TGTGCCAGCAGTGTTCAGGAAGGTCAGCCCCAGCATTTT; cdr3_aa: CASSVQEGQPQHF
clone_size: few; v_call: TRBV18; j_call: TRBJ1-4; d_call: -; cdr3_nt: TGTGCCAGCTCACCACAGGGGGCTAATGAAAAACTGTTTTTT; cdr3_aa: CASSPQGANEKLFF
clone_size: -; v_call: TRBV4-2; j_call: TRBJ2-1; d_call: TRBD2; cdr3_nt: TGTGCCAGCAGCCAAGGGACTAGCGGGGACAATGAGCAGTTCTTC; cdr3_aa: CASSQGTSGDNEQFF
clone_size: -; v_call: TRBV18; j_call: TRBJ1-1; d_call: TRBD1; cdr3_nt: TGTGCCAGCTCACCACCGTCTGGGCAGGGGGCTAATCCGGCTTTCTTT; cdr3_aa: CASSPPSGQGANPAFF
clone_size: -; v_call: TRBV19; j_call: TRBJ2-3; d_call: TRBD2; cdr3_nt: TGTGCCAGTAGCGGACTAGCGACCACAGATACGCAGTATTTT; cdr3_aa: CASSGLATTDTQYF
clone_size: once; v_call: TRBV18; j_call: TRBJ1-4; d_call: -; cdr3_nt: TGTGCCAGCTCACCCCTAGAGGATGAAAAACTGTTTTTT; cdr3_aa: CASSPLEDEKLFF
clone_size: few; v_call: TRBV6-6; j_call: TRBJ1-1; d_call: TRBD1; cdr3_nt: TGTGCCAGCATTTCAACAGGGGACGGCGCTGAAGCTTTCTTT; cdr3_aa: CASISTGDGAEAFF
clone_size: -; v_call: TRBV4-1; j_call: TRBJ2-2; d_call: TRBD1; cdr3_nt: TGCGCCAGCAGCCCCGGGACAGGATTCACCGGGGAGCTGTTTTTT; cdr3_aa: CASSPGTGFTGELFF
clone_size: once; v_call: TRBV6-4; j_call: TRBJ1-1; d_call: -; cdr3_nt: TGTGCCAGCAGTCCCCAAGCGGCTATGAACACTGAAGCTTTCTTT; cdr3_aa: CASSPQAAMNTEAFF
clone_size: once; v_call: TRBV30; j_call: TRBJ1-6; d_call: -; cdr3_nt: TGTGCCTGGAGTCCCGCGGGGAGCGGACATAGTTCACCCCTCCACTTT; cdr3_aa: CAWSPAGSGHSSPLHF
clone_size: few; v_call: TRBV18; j_call: TRBJ1-1; d_call: -; cdr3_nt: TGTGCCAGCTTCACCGTAGGAGGGGCCACTGAAGCTTTCTTT; cdr3_aa: CASFTVGGATEAFF
clone_size: -; v_call: TRBV11-2; j_call: TRBJ2-5; d_call: -; cdr3_nt: TGTGCCAGCAGCGTTATGAGGAACCTGGAGACCCAGTACTTC; cdr3_aa: CASSVMRNLETQYF
clone_size: once; v_call: TRBV6-5; j_call: TRBJ1-1; d_call: TRBD1; cdr3_nt: TGTGCCAGCAGACCACAGGGGGAAAACACTGAAGCTTTCTTT; cdr3_aa: CASRPQGENTEAFF
clone_size: -; v_call: TRBV20-1; j_call: TRBJ2-7; d_call: -; cdr3_nt: TGCAGTGCCCGACGGGTCTACGAGCAGTACTTC; cdr3_aa: CSARRVYEQYF
clone_size: -; v_call: TRBV14; j_call: TRBJ2-2; d_call: TRBD1; cdr3_nt: TGTGCCAGCAGCCAAGTAGGGGGCAATGCCGGGGAGCTGTTTTTT; cdr3_aa: CASSQVGGNAGELFF
clone_size: -; v_call: TRBV7-8; j_call: TRBJ1-1; d_call: -; cdr3_nt: TGTGCCAGCAGCTTGGCAGGGTATGGGAACACTGAAGCTTTCTTT; cdr3_aa: CASSLAGYGNTEAFF
clone_size: -; v_call: TRBV3-1/TRBV3-2; j_call: TRBJ2-1; d_call: -; cdr3_nt: TGTGCCAGCAGCCAAGTCGATTATACGGGGACAAGCTCCTACAATGAGCAGTTCTTC; cdr3_aa: CASSQVDYTGTSSYNEQFF
clone_size: once; v_call: TRBV15; j_call: TRBJ1-4; d_call: -; cdr3_nt: TGTGCCACCAGCAGAGATCACGGGGCGGGGGAAAAACTGTTTTTT; cdr3_aa: CATSRDHGAGEKLFF
clone_size: -; v_call: TRBV7-8; j_call: TRBJ1-6; d_call: -; cdr3_nt: TGTGCCAGCAGCTTAGCTAGGAGTCCCACTCAACGGGATTCACCCCTCCACTTT; cdr3_aa: CASSLARSPTQRDSPLHF
clone_size: -; v_call: TRBV3-1/TRBV3-2; j_call: TRBJ1-2; d_call: TRBD1; cdr3_nt: TGTGCCAGCAGCCAGGGACAGGGGTATGGCTACACCTTC; cdr3_aa: CASSQGQGYGYTF
clone_size: -; v_call: TRBV2; j_call: TRBJ1-4; d_call: -; cdr3_nt: TGTGCCAGCAGTAGGGACACCATTGGAAATGAAAAACTGTTTTTT; cdr3_aa: CASSRDTIGNEKLFF
clone_size: -; v_call: TRBV7-8; j_call: TRBJ2-3; d_call: -; cdr3_nt: TGTGCCAGCAGCTTAACTTCTACGCAGTATTTT; cdr3_aa: CASSLTSTQYF
clone_size: few; v_call: TRBV7-2; j_call: TRBJ2-3; d_call: -; cdr3_nt: TGTGCCAGCACCCCGGGGAGGAGCACAGATACGCAGTATTTT; cdr3_aa: CASTPGRSTDTQYF
clone_size: -; v_call: TRBV2; j_call: TRBJ2-1; d_call: -; cdr3_nt: TGTGCCAGCAGTGAACGGATTAGCGTCAATGAGCAGTTCTTC; cdr3_aa: CASSERISVNEQFF
clone_size: -; v_call: TRBV29-1; j_call: TRBJ2-1; d_call: -; cdr3_nt: TGCAGCGTGGATACTAGAGGAGATCGCTATGAGCAGTTCTTC; cdr3_aa: CSVDTRGDRYEQFF
clone_size: -; v_call: TRBV9; j_call: TRBJ2-3; d_call: TRBD2; cdr3_nt: TGTGCCAGCAGCGTCAAAGCGGGGGGACTCACAGATACGCAGTATTTT; cdr3_aa: CASSVKAGGLTDTQYF
clone_size: -; v_call: TRBV30; j_call: TRBJ1-6; d_call: -; cdr3_nt: TGTGCCTGGAGTAACGGGATGAATTCACCCCTCCACTTT; cdr3_aa: CAWSNGMNSPLHF
clone_size: -; v_call: TRBV18; j_call: TRBJ1-2; d_call: -; cdr3_nt: TGTGCCAGCTCACCACGGGAGGATGGCTACACCTTC; cdr3_aa: CASSPREDGYTF
clone_size: -; v_call: TRBV5-1; j_call: TRBJ1-1; d_call: TRBD1; cdr3_nt: TGCGCCAGCAGCTTATCTGTAGGGGGCGCGGAAGCTTTCTTT; cdr3_aa: CASSLSVGGAEAFF
clone_size: -; v_call: TRBV5-6; j_call: TRBJ2-5; d_call: -; cdr3_nt: TGTGCCAGCAGCTTGGGGACTATCGAGACCCAGTACTTC; cdr3_aa: CASSLGTIETQYF
clone_size: -; v_call: TRBV3-1/TRBV3-2; j_call: TRBJ1-1; d_call: TRBD1; cdr3_nt: TGTGCCAGCAGCCGACAGGGGGCAGGGACTGAAGCTTTCTTT; cdr3_aa: CASSRQGAGTEAFF
clone_size: once; v_call: TRBV11-3; j_call: TRBJ2-7; d_call: -; cdr3_nt: TGTGCCAGCAGCTTAGCAGGGGCCGAGGAACAGTACTTC; cdr3_aa: CASSLAGAEEQYF
clone_size: -; v_call: TRBV10-1; j_call: TRBJ1-1; d_call: -; cdr3_nt: TGCGCCAGCAGTGAGTCTGGGCTCGCTTTCTTT; cdr3_aa: CASSESGLAFF
clone_size: -; v_call: TRBV10-3; j_call: TRBJ2-2; d_call: TRBD2; cdr3_nt: TGTGCCATCAGTGAGCAAAGCGGGATAGGGGAGCTGTTTTTT; cdr3_aa: CAISEQSGIGELFF